This TCR beta chain is drawn from a study of T cell responses to AZD1222 COVID-19 vaccine. Study background: Pooling covered second doses at about 4 or about 12 weeks.

Findings and limits, study-wide: Seropositivity was recorded at baseline in only 6 or 7 AZD1222 recipients. Spike was spanned by vaccine-associated CD4 TCRs, which were dominant at 160-218 and 743-854. Donors were chiefly white British, with a greater number of females, and clonal diversity was perhaps underestimated.

TCRdb's copy holds only in-frame clones and misses some; the assay was immunoSEQ multiplex PCR. This table has 140,000 to 150,000 clones, 80% to 90% appearing once. Germline CDR1 and CDR2: SGHAT and FQDESV (reference sequence). The V gene lost 5 bases and the J gene lost 1 base, with 6 bases spanning the gap. The CDR3 sequence is 13 residues long. Points on this clone: Its antigen is unknown.

Sequencing used peripheral blood, obtained on day 0 of AZD1222 vaccination. The receptor was derived from an adult in good health. J is TRBJ1-5 and V is TRBV11-1; the D is unclear. CDR3 residues: CASSTSSNQPQHF. In DNA form, the CDR3 reads TGTGCCAGCAGCACATCGAGCAATCAGCCCCAGCATTTT.